This is a list of T cell receptor beta chains from one sample in a study of blood T cell repertoires in COVID-19. Measured with immunoSEQ multiplex PCR; TCRdb has only the in-frame clones, and not every one. The sample includes approximately 200,000 clones, 80% to 90% of them seen just once. Material for sequencing was peripheral blood. These receptors originate from a woman aged 80 or over with COVID-19, enrolled during active disease. Each CDR3 is given with its conserved first and last residue. D genes are given only for firm matches. Where a row states a size, it is once, few, many or the class of an expanded clone; other rows omit it.

clone_size j_call d_call v_call cdr3_nt cdr3_aa
- TRBJ1-2 - TRBV9 TGTGCCAGCAGCGTACCGGGGAGCCTTTTTGACTATGGCTACACCTTC CASSVPGSLFDYGYTF
- TRBJ2-7 - TRBV28 TGTGCCAGCAGTTTTTCTGGGAGCTCCTACGAGCAGTACTTC CASSFSGSSYEQYF
few TRBJ2-5 TRBD2 TRBV9 TGTGCCAGCAGCGTAGGACTAGCGGGAGGGGTAGGGCAAGAGACCCAGTACTTC CASSVGLAGGVGQETQYF
- TRBJ2-7 - TRBV6-2/TRBV6-3 TGTGCCAGCAGCAAGAGATTCGAGAGGCAGTACTTC CASSKRFERQYF
- TRBJ1-5 - TRBV2 TGTGCCAGCAGTGGTACCGACTATTATCAGCCCCAGCATTTT CASSGTDYYQPQHF
- TRBJ2-1 TRBD2 TRBV9 TGTGCCAGCAGCTCCCTGGGACTAGCGGGAGCTCGGAATGAGCAGTTCTTC CASSSLGLAGARNEQFF
- TRBJ2-3 TRBD1 TRBV9 TGTGCCAGCAGCGTAGTGGGACAGGGGGCAACAGATACGCAGTATTTT CASSVVGQGATDTQYF
- TRBJ2-7 - TRBV19 TGTGCCAGTAGTACCTATGGCGAGCAGTACTTC CASSTYGEQYF
- TRBJ1-1 - TRBV7-9 TGTGCCAGCAGCCCATCTCCCTCGAGCGTGAACACTGAAGCTTTCTTT CASSPSPSSVNTEAFF
few TRBJ2-7 - TRBV21-1 TGTGCCAGCAGCAAAAAAGACGGGACAGGCGTTCCCCCCTACGAGCAGTACTTC CASSKKDGTGVPPYEQYF
- TRBJ2-7 TRBD1 TRBV6-2/TRBV6-3 TGTGCCAGCAGTTACCCAGCCCGGGGACAGTACGAGCAGTACTTC CASSYPARGQYEQYF
- TRBJ1-1 - TRBV6-5 TGTGCCAGCAGTTACTCGAGACAGGCTTTGACTGAAGCTTTCTTT CASSYSRQALTEAFF
- TRBJ2-1 TRBD2 TRBV6-5 TGTGCCAGCAGGCGTTCTAGCGGGAATATGAATGAGCAGTTCTTC CASRRSSGNMNEQFF
- TRBJ1-2 TRBD1 TRBV18 TGTGCCAGCTCACCACCGGGCAGGGGGCGAGGCTACACCTTC CASSPPGRGRGYTF
- TRBJ2-7 - TRBV18 TGTGCCAGCTCACCACCGAGCAGGGCGTACGAGCAGTACTTC CASSPPSRAYEQYF
- TRBJ1-5 - TRBV7-2 TGTGCCAGCAGCATGGGAGCGAATAGCAATCAGCCCCAGCATTTT CASSMGANSNQPQHF
- TRBJ1-2 - TRBV6-1 TGTGCCAGCAGTGAAGGAGGAGGGCTAAACAACTATGGCTACACCTTC CASSEGGGLNNYGYTF
- TRBJ2-3 - TRBV19 TGTGCCAGTAGTAGCGAACTAGTAGCGGATACGCAGTATTTT CASSSELVADTQYF
once TRBJ2-3 TRBD1 TRBV5-1 TGCGCCAGCAGCCATCAGTCGACAGGGGGCGGCACAGATACGCAGTATTTT CASSHQSTGGGTDTQYF
- TRBJ2-1 - TRBV18 TGTGCCAGCTCACCCCGGCGGGTGTCATACAATGAGCAGTTCTTC CASSPRRVSYNEQFF